This paragraph covers one TCR beta chain sequence. No cognate antigen has been identified for it. The record has no base qualities; no much larger clone is one base away. The germline V and J ends show losses of 3 bases and 4 bases respectively, and no gene match explains 5 bases of the junction. CDR1 SGHRS and CDR2 YFSETQ are derived from the germline V gene. There are 14 amino acids in the CDR3, from cysteine to phenylalanine inclusive. Only the CDR3 DNA is retained, 42 bases long and in frame from the first base. These data come from a study of blood T cell repertoires in COVID-19 (dated by TCRdb to the early 2020s). A note on the overall study: Samples from collaborators originated in the United States, Italy and Spain and spanned both the acute and convalescent phases of COVID-19. The material from the prospective study consisted of cDNA or gDNA derived from T cells, B-cell-depleted T cells, or PBMCs. Subjects who had been exposed to COVID-19, were actively infected with it, or had recovered from it provided the deeply sampled blood TCRbeta repertoires that made up the dataset. The repertoires were released in a freely available public database meant as a resource for research on the immune response to SARS-CoV-2. The samples were drawn from two sources: the first 160 participants of the ongoing ImmuneRACE study, and 1,000 to 1,500 subjects contributed by 6 global collaborators. Nearly every sample came with metadata listing a de-identified subject ID, COVID-19 status, age in years and sex. Where available, HLA class I and class II types were obtained from metadata supplied by the sample provider rather than from assay-based typing. Overall study results and their limits: Clinical and demographic metadata were provided uncurated, with the amount varying by source and participant.

The immunoSEQ Assay, a bias-controlled multiplex PCR, was used to amplify TCRbeta CDR3 regions from genomic DNA. Concerning the study's data processing: Nucleated cell counts per sample were estimated from amplification of reference gene primers within the assay. To quantify the absolute abundance of each unique TCRbeta CDR3 rearrangement, sequence reads were collapsed and filtered. For each sample, productive Simpson clonality was calculated as the square root of Simpson's diversity index over productive rearrangements. TCRdb retrieved this table from immuneACCESS and kept in-frame rearrangements only. Not all clones are present; in checked studies, unresolved V genes account for under half, and no reason is known for the remainder. Clone size and V and J calls were adopted from that table, with D and trimming inferred from the DNA. Counted in this sample were around 140,000 clones; around 89% of them appeared once. Around 18% of the sample belongs to the ten largest clones.

Collaborating institutions collected whole blood in K2EDTA tubes following their own protocols. Collaborator samples were shipped for TCRbeta analysis as frozen whole blood, isolated PBMCs, or DNA extracted from either sample type. This chain is built from TRBV5-1 and TRBJ1-1, with 8 central nucleotides matching TRBD1. The origin of this receptor is a man aged 45 to 65 with active or convalescent COVID-19. Material: peripheral blood. The encoded CDR3 is CASSWTGLSTEAFF. DNA sequence: TGCGCCAGCAGCTGGACAGGGCTGAGCACTGAAGCTTTCTTT.